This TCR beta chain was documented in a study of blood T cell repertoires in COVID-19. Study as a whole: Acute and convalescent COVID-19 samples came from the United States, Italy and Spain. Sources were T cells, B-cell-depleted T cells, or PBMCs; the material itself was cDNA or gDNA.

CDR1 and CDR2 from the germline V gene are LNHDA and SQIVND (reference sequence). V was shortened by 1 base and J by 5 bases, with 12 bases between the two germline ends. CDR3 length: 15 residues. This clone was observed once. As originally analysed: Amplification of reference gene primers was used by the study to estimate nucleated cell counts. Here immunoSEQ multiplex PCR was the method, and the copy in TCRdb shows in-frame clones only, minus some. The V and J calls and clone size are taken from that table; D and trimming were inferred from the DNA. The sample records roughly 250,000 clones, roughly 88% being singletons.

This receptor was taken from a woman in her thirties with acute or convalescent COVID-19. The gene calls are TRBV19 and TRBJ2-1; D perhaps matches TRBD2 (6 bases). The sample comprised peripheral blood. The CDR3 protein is CASSIGGGINNEQFF. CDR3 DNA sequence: TGTGCCAGTAGTATAGGAGGCGGGATAAACAATGAGCAGTTCTTC.